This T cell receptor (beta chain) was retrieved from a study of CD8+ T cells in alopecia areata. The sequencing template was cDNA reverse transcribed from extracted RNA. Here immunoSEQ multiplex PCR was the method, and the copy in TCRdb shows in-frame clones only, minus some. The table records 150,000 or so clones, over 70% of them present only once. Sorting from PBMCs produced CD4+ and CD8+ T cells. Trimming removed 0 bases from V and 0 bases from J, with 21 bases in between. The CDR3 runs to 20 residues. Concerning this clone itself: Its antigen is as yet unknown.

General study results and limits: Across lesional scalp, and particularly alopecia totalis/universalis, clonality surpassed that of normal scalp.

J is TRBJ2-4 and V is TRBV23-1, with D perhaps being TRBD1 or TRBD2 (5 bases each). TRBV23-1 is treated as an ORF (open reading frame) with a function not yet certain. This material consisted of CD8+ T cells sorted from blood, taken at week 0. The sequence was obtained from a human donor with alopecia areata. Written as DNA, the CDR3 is TGCGCCAGCAGTCAATCCAACTTGAGGGGTAGGGCGGGAGCCAAAAACATTCAGTACTTC. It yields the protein CASSQSNLRGRAGAKNIQYF.